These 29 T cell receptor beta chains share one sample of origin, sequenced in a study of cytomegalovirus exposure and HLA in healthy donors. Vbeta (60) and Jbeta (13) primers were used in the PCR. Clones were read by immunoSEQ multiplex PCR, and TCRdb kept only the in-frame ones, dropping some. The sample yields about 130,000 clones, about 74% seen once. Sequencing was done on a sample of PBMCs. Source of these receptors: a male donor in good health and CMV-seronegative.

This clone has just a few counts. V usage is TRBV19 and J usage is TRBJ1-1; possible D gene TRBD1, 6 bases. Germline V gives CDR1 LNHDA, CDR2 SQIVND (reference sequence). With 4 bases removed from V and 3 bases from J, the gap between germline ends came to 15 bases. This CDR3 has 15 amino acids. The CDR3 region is CASSRTGGADTEAFF. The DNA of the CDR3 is TGTGCCAGTAGTAGGACGGGGGGGGCGGACACTGAAGCTTTCTTT.

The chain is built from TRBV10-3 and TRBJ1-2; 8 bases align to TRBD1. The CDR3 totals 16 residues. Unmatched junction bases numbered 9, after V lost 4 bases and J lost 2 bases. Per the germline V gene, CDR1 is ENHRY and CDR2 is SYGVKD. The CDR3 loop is CAISAGSDRGNYGYTF. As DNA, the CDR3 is TGTGCCATCAGTGCAGGATCCGACAGGGGCAACTATGGCTACACCTTC.

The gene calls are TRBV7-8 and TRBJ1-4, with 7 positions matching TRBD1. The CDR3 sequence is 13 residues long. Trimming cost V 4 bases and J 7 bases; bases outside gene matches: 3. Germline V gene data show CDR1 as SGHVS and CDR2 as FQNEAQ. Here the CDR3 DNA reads TGTGCCAGCAGCTCAAGGGGGCGTGAAAAACTGTTTTTT. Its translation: CASSSRGREKLFF.

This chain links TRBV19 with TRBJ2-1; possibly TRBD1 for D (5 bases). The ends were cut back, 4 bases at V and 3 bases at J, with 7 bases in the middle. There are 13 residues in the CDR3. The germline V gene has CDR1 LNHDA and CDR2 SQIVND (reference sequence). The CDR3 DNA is TGTGCCAGTAGTAGGGGCCACTACAATGAGCAGTTCTTC. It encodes CASSRGHYNEQFF.

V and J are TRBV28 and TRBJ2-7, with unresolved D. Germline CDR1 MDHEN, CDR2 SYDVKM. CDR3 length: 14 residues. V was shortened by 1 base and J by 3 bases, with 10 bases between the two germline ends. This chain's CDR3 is CASSLFASYYEQYF. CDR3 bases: TGTGCCAGCAGTTTATTTGCCAGTTACTACGAGCAGTACTTC.

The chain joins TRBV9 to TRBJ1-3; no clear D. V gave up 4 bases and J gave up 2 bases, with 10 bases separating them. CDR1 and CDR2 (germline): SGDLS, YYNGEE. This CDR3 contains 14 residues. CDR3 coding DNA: TGTGCCAGCAGCCCGATGAGGGCTGGAAACACCATATATTTT. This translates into CASSPMRAGNTIYF.

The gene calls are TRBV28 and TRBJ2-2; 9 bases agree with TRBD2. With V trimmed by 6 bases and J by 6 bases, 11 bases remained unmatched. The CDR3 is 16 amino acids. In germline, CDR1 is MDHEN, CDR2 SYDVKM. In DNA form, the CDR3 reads TGTGCCAGCAGACCTAAGCGGGGGGAGGTCGCCGGGGAGCTGTTTTTT. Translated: CASRPKRGEVAGELFF.

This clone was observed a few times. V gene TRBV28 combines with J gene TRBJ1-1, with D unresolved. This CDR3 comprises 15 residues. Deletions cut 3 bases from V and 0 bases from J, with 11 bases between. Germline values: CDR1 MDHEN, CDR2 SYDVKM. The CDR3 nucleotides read TGTGCCAGCAGTTTCCCTACAGAACTGAACACTGAAGCTTTCTTT. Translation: CASSFPTELNTEAFF.

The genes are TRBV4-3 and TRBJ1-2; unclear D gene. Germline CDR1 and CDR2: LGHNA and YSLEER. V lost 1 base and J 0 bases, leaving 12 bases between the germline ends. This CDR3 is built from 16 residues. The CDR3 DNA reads TGCGCCAGCAGCCAAGCCGTGGGAGGATCTAACTATGGCTACACCTTC. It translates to CASSQAVGGSNYGYTF.

The CDR3 DNA reads TGTGCCAGCTCGACCCCGCTAGCGGGTCACACAGATACGCAGTATTTT. This codes for CASSTPLAGHTDTQYF. The rearrangement joins TRBV5-4 to TRBJ2-3; the match to TRBD2 covers 8 bases. J gave up 2 bases and V 7 bases, and 12 bases lay outside the gene matches. This CDR3 comprises 16 residues. Germline V CDR1 and CDR2: SGHNT, YYREEE (reference sequence).

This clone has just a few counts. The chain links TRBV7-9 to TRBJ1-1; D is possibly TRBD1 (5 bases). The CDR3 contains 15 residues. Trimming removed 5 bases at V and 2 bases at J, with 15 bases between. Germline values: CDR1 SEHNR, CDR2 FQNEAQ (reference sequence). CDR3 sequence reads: CASSPNLQGNTEAFF. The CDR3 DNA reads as TGTGCCAGCAGCCCAAACCTCCAGGGAAACACTGAAGCTTTCTTT.

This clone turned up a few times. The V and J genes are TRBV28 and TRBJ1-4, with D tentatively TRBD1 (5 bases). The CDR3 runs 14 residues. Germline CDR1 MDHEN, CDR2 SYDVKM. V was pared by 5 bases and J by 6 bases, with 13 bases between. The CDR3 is CASSGADFYEKLFF. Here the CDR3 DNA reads TGTGCCAGCAGTGGGGCAGACTTTTATGAAAAACTGTTTTTT.

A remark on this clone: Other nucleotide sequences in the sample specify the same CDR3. CDR3 region: CASSLAGGRYEQYF. The CDR3 nucleotides read TGTGCCAGCAGCCTAGCGGGAGGGCGATACGAGCAGTACTTC. V and J are TRBV27 and TRBJ2-7, with 12 bases lining up with TRBD2. V was clipped by 6 bases and J by 4 bases; unmatched bases: 4. The CDR3 has 14 residues. Germline CDR1 and CDR2: MNHEY and SMNVEV (reference sequence).

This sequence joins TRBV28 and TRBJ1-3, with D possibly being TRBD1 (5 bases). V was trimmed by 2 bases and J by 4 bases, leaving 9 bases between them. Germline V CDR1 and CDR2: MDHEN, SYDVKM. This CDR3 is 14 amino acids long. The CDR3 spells CASSLGEGGNTIYF. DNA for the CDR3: TGTGCCAGCAGTTTAGGGGAGGGGGGAAACACCATATATTTT.

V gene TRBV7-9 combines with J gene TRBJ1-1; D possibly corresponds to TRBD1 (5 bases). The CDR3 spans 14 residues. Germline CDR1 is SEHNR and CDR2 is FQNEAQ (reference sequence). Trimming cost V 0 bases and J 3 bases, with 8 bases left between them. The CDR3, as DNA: TGTGCCAGCAGCTTAGCAGGGGCGTACACTGAAGCTTTCTTT. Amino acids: CASSLAGAYTEAFF.

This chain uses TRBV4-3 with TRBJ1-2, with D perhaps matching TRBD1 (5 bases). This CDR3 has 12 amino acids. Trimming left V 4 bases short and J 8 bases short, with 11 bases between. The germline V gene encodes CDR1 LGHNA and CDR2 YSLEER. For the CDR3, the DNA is TGCGCCAGCAGCCTGGCAGGGTCGGGCTACACCTTC. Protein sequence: CASSLAGSGYTF.

For the CDR3, the DNA is TGTGCCAGCAGCTACGGCTCAGGGATGACCTATGGCTACACCTTC. Protein product: CASSYGSGMTYGYTF. The genes are TRBV27 and TRBJ1-2; perhaps TRBD1 as D (5 bases). The CDR3 is made up of 15 amino acids. The germline V gene encodes CDR1 MNHEY and CDR2 SMNVEV (reference sequence). Between the trimmed V and J ends, which lost 6 bases and 4 bases, there was a span of 18 bases.

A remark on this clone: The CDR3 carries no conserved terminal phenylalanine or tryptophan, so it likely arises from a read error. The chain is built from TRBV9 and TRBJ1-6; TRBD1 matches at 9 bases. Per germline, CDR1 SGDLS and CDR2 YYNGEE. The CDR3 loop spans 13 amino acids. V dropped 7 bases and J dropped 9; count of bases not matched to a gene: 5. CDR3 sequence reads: CASGDREFSPLHL. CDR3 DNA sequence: TGTGCCAGCGGGGACAGGGAGTTTTCACCCCTCCACCTT.

Written as DNA, the CDR3 is TGTGCCAGCACGGATCCGGAGAAACCTAACTATGGCTACACCTTC. This codes for CASTDPEKPNYGYTF. The V and J genes are TRBV27 and TRBJ1-2, with unresolved D. The CDR3 runs to 15 residues. The germline V gene encodes CDR1 MNHEY and CDR2 SMNVEV (reference sequence). Between the trimmed V and J ends, which lost 7 bases and 0 bases, there was a span of 15 bases.

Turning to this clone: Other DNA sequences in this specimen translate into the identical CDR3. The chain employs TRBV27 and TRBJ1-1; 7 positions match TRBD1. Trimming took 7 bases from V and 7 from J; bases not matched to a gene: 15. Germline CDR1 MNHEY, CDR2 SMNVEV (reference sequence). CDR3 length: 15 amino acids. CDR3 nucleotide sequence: TGTGCCAGCACTTCCGGGACAGCGATAGGGGATGAAGCTTTCTTT. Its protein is CASTSGTAIGDEAFF.

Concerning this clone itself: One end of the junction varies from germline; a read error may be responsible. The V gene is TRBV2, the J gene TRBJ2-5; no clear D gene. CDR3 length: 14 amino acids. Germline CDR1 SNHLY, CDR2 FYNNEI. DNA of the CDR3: TGTGCCAGCAACGGAGCTATCCGCCAAGAGGCCCAGTACTTC. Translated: CASNGAIRQEAQYF. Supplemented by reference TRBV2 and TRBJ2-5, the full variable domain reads EPEVTQTPSHQVTQMGQEVILRCVPISNHLYFYWYRQILGQKVEFLVSFYNNEISEKSEIFDDQFSVERPDGSNFTLKIRSTKLEDSAMYFCASNGAIRQEAQYFGPGTRLLVL.

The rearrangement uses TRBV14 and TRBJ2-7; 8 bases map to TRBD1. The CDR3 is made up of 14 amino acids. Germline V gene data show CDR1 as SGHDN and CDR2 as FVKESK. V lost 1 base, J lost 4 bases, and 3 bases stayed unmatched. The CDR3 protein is CASSQVRTGYEQYF. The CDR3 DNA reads TGTGCCAGCAGCCAAGTGAGGACAGGGTACGAGCAGTACTTC.

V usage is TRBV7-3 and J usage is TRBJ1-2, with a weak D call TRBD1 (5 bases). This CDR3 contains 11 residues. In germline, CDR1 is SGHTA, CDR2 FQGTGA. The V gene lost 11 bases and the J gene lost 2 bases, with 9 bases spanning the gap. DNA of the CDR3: TGTGCCGGAGGGGACAACTATGGCTACACCTTC. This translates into CAGGDNYGYTF.

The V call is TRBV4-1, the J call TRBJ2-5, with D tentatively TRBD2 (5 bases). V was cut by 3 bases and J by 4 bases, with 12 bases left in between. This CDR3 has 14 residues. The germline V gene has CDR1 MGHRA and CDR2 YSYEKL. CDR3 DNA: TGCGCCAGCAGCCAGGCTAATCGGGGAGAGACCCAGTACTTC. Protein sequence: CASSQANRGETQYF.

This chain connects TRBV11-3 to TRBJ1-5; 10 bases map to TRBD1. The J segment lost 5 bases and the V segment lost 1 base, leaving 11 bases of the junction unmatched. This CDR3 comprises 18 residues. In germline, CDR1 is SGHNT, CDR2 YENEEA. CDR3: CASSLGGRDRGRDQPQHF. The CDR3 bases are TGTGCCAGCAGCTTAGGGGGTAGGGACAGGGGCCGCGATCAGCCCCAGCATTTT.

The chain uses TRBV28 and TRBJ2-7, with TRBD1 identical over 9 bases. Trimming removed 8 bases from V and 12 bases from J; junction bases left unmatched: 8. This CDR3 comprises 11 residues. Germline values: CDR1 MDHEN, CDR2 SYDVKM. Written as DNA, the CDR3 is TGTGCCAGCCGATCGGACAGGGGATCGTACTTC. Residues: CASRSDRGSYF.

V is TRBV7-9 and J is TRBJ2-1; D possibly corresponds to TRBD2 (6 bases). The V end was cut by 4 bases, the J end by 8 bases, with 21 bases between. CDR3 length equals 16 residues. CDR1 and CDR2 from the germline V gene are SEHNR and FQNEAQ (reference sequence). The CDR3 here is CASSSPPGVPTDEQFF. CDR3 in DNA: TGTGCCAGCAGCTCCCCTCCGGGGGTTCCCACTGATGAGCAGTTCTTC.

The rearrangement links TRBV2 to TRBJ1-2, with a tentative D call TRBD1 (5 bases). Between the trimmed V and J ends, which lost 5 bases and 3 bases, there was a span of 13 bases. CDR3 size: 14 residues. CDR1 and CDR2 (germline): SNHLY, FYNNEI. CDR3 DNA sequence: TGTGCCAGCAGTTCCCAGGGAGGTGACTATGGCTACACCTTC. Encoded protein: CASSSQGGDYGYTF.

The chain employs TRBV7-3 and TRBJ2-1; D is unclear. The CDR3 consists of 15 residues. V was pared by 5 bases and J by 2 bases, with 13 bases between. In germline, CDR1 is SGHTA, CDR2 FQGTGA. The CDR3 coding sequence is TGTGCCAGCAGCCCCGGGTTGGTCCCCTACAATGAGCAGTTCTTC. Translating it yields CASSPGLVPYNEQFF.